These 30 T cell receptor beta chains were all obtained from the same sample, sequenced in a study of early T cells in non-severe SARS-CoV-2 infection. TCRdb reprocessed the 5' RACE reads with MiXCR, giving one entry per CDR3 protein. The sample consists of 100,000 to 150,000 distinct CDR3 sequences, about 15% of them appearing once. The sequenced material came from whole blood. The receptors were sampled from an adult who was a healthcare worker with PCR-confirmed SARS-CoV-2 infection or an uninfected control (not recorded which).

This clonotype was observed a handful of times. The CDR3 DNA reads as TGTGCAGGGCAGAAGAACACTGAAGCTTTCTTT. This codes for CAGQKNTEAFF. The chain carries TRBV7-9 and TRBJ1-1; D remains ambiguous. There are 11 residues in the CDR3. CDR1 SEHNR and CDR2 FQNEAQ come from the germline V gene (reference sequence).

The rearrangement uses TRBV30 and TRBJ1-6, with D maybe TRBD1 (5 bases). The germline V gene has CDR1 GTSNPN and CDR2 SVGIG (reference sequence). Trimming stripped 5 bases from V and 8 bases from J, with 16 bases between. There are 14 residues in the CDR3. The CDR3: CAWLTGTRHSPLHF. The CDR3 bases are TGTGCCTGGCTAACCGGGACTCGTCATTCACCCCTCCACTTT.

This chain connects TRBV7-3 to TRBJ1-5, with no clear D. The CDR3 is 16 amino acids. CDR1 and CDR2 from the germline V gene are SGHTA and FQGTGA. V lost 2 bases, J lost 5 bases, and 16 bases lay in between. Written as DNA, the CDR3 is TGTGCCAGCAGCTTAGTAGACCGGGGAGAGGATCAGCCCCAGCATTTT. Translated: CASSLVDRGEDQPQHF.

The V gene is TRBV6-1, the J gene TRBJ2-1; D is tentatively TRBD1 or TRBD2 (6 bases each). Per the germline V gene, CDR1 is MNHNS and CDR2 is SASEGT. There are 15 residues in the CDR3. V gave up 9 bases and J gave up 8 bases, with 23 bases separating them. CDR3 amino acids: CASGWGAALRDEQFF. As DNA, the CDR3 is TGTGCCAGTGGGTGGGGGGCCGCCCTACGAGATGAGCAGTTCTTC.

The genes are TRBV3-1 and TRBJ2-2; the D gene is possibly TRBD1 (5 bases). The CDR3 runs 13 residues. Germline CDR1 LGHDT, CDR2 YNNKEL (reference sequence). The V gene lost 7 bases and the J gene lost 7 bases, with 13 bases spanning the gap. In nucleotides, the CDR3 is TGTGCCAGCATTTATAGCCAGGGCGGGGAGCTGTTTTTT. This gives the protein CASIYSQGGELFF. The full variable domain, its missing parts supplied by reference TRBV3-1 and TRBJ2-2, is DTAVSQTPKYLVTQMGNDKSIKCEQNLGHDTMYWYKQDSKKFLKIMFSYNNKELIINETVPNRFSPKSPDKAHLNLHINSLELGDSAVYFCASIYSQGGELFFGEGSRLTVL.

This clonotype was seen more than once but under ten times. The chain combines TRBV4-1 with TRBJ2-7; 10 bases map to TRBD2. The CDR3 sequence is 15 residues long. V trimming: 4 bases; J trimming: 4 bases; junction bases outside the gene matches: 7. The germline V gene has CDR1 MGHRA and CDR2 YSYEKL. The CDR3 coding sequence is TGCGCCAGCAGCCGCTTTTGGACTAGCGGTTACGAGCAGTACTTC. Its translation: CASSRFWTSGYEQYF.

This clonotype was seen a handful of times. The chain recombines TRBV7-9 with TRBJ2-1, with D unresolved. Germline CDR1 and CDR2: SEHNR and FQNEAQ (reference sequence). Trimming pared 1 base from V and 10 bases from J, leaving 11 bases between. The CDR3 contains 13 residues. The CDR3 region is CASSLGRAEEQFF. For the CDR3, the DNA is TGTGCCAGCAGCTTAGGAAGGGCCGAAGAGCAGTTCTTC.

This clonotype was seen repeatedly, ten times or more. The chain has TRBV5-5 and TRBJ1-2, with no clear D. Trimming shortened V by 5 bases and J by 7 bases, and 21 bases separated the two germline ends. The V gene's germline CDR1 is SGHKS and CDR2 YYEKEE (reference sequence). The CDR3 consists of 15 residues. The CDR3 loop reads CASRPTDGPTSGYTF. The CDR3, as DNA: TGTGCCAGCAGGCCTACCGACGGGCCCACTTCTGGCTACACCTTC.

This clonotype was detected only a few times. The chain links TRBV7-8 to TRBJ2-1, with 11 positions matching TRBD2. Trimming took 6 bases from V and 4 from J; bases not matched to a gene: 5. The germline V gene encodes CDR1 SGHVS and CDR2 FQNEAQ. The CDR3 is 15 amino acids. The CDR3 DNA follows: TGTGCCAGCAGGCCCCTAGCGGGGGGATACAATGAGCAGTTCTTC. This sequence encodes CASRPLAGGYNEQFF.

J is TRBJ1-1 and V is TRBV20-1, with D possibly matching TRBD1 (6 bases). Germline assignment: CDR1 DFQATT and CDR2 SNEGSKA (reference sequence). The CDR3 length is 14 residues. V was cut by 3 bases and J by 4 bases, with 15 bases left in between. This CDR3 is CSASSGGGGTEAFF. DNA for the CDR3: TGCAGTGCTAGTTCTGGAGGGGGTGGCACTGAAGCTTTCTTT.

This clonotype came up once. This sequence may be a read error, since a much larger clone differs from it by one base. This sequence joins TRBV4-1 and TRBJ2-7; D is unclear. This CDR3 is 14 amino acids long. The germline gives CDR1 MGHRA, CDR2 YSYEKL. The CDR3 is CACSQILRPHEQYF. The CDR3 region has the DNA TGCGCCTGCAGCCAGATCCTACGGCCCCACGAGCAGTACTTC.

This clonotype has just a few counts. The DNA of the CDR3 is TGTGCCAGCAGCCAGGGGACGGGACGAAGGTACGCCCTCCACTTT. Translated, it gives CASSQGTGRRYALHF. This chain joins TRBV3-1 and TRBJ1-6; D might be TRBD1 (5 bases). V gave up 3 bases and J gave up 14 bases, with 20 bases separating them. CDR1 and CDR2 from the germline V gene are LGHDT and YNNKEL (reference sequence). The CDR3 is 15 amino acids.

This clonotype was detected ten times or more. The V call is TRBV12-3 or TRBV12-4, the J call TRBJ2-5, with a weak D call TRBD1 (6 bases). The CDR3 extends over 12 amino acids. V was trimmed by 5 bases and J by 7 bases, leaving 11 bases between them. CDR3 sequence: CASSQIQGTQYF. In nucleotides, the CDR3 is TGTGCCAGCAGTCAGATACAGGGGACCCAGTACTTC.

This clonotype was observed at least ten times. The chain couples TRBV12-3 or TRBV12-4 to TRBJ1-2; the D is unclear. V dropped 3 bases and J dropped 4 bases, with 9 bases sitting between them. The CDR3 is 13 amino acids. The CDR3 DNA reads TGTGCCAGCAGTTTTCAAAAGGGCTATGGCTACACCTTC. It codes for CASSFQKGYGYTF.

The table lists this clonotype with a few counts. The chain links TRBV27 to TRBJ1-6; no clear D. Trimming cost V 8 bases and J 10 bases, with 15 bases left between them. This CDR3 has 13 amino acids. CDR1 and CDR2 (germline): MNHEY, SMNVEV (reference sequence). The CDR3 here is CASWKTDLSPLHF. The CDR3, as DNA: TGTGCCAGCTGGAAAACCGACCTATCACCCCTCCACTTT.

This clonotype was seen only a few times. The chain employs TRBV29-1 and TRBJ1-2; D not resolved. Germline CDR1 reads SQVTM; CDR2 reads ANQGSEA. The CDR3 is 12 residues long. Trimming removed 6 bases at V and 4 bases at J, with 12 bases between. In DNA form, the CDR3 reads TGCAGCGTGATGGAGGCATCCTATGGCTACACCTTC. Encoded protein: CSVMEASYGYTF. The full variable domain, in which reference TRBV29-1 and TRBJ1-2 provide the parts outside the CDR3, is SAVISQKPSRDICQRGTSLTIQCQVDSQVTMMFWYRQQPGQSLTLIATANQGSEATYESGFVIDKFPISRPNLTFSTLTVSNMSPEDSSIYLCSVMEASYGYTFGSGTRLTVV.

V and J are TRBV24-1 and TRBJ2-3; 9 bases map to TRBD1. The J segment lost 4 bases and the V segment lost 4 bases, leaving 5 bases of the junction unmatched. The germline V gene encodes CDR1 KGHDR and CDR2 SFDVKD. CDR3 length: 15 residues. The CDR3 coding sequence is TGTGCCACCAGTGACCGGACAGGGGTTTCAGATACGCAGTATTTT. Translated, it gives CATSDRTGVSDTQYF.

This sequence joins TRBV24-1 and TRBJ2-3; a weak D match, TRBD2 (6 bases). The V gene's germline CDR1 is KGHDR and CDR2 SFDVKD. The CDR3 has 13 residues. V was cut by 10 bases and J by 5 bases, with 15 bases left in between. CDR3 sequence: CATSSAGIDTQYF. DNA of the CDR3: TGTGCCACGAGTTCGGCGGGGATAGATACGCAGTATTTT.

The sample holds a few counts of this clonotype. This rearrangement joins TRBV6-5 to TRBJ2-1; D may be TRBD2 (5 bases). CDR1 is MNHEY, CDR2 SVGAGI, per germline. This CDR3 region has 14 residues. V lost 10 bases to trimming and J lost 2 bases, with 15 bases between them. The DNA for the CDR3 is TGTGCCACCAGAAAGGGAGACGCCTACAATGAGCAGTTCTTC. Protein: CATRKGDAYNEQFF.

In DNA form, the CDR3 reads TGCAGTGCTAGGTCCATGAACACTGAAGCTTTCTTT. Translation: CSARSMNTEAFF. The V and J genes are TRBV20-1 and TRBJ1-1, with no clear D. Germline-derived CDR1 and CDR2 are DFQATT and SNEGSKA (reference sequence). The CDR3 is 12 amino acids. V lost 3 bases and J 0 bases, leaving 5 bases between the germline ends.

CDR3 sequence (DNA): TGTGCCAGCAGCCGCTTCGGGGAGACCCAGTACTTC. Amino acid sequence: CASSRFGETQYF. J is TRBJ2-5 and V is TRBV5-6, with D unresolved. Germline assignment: CDR1 SGHDT and CDR2 YYEEEE. V lost 4 bases to trimming and J lost 5 bases, with 9 bases between them. CDR3 size: 12 residues.

This clonotype has only a few counts. V gene TRBV7-3 combines with J gene TRBJ2-4; D not certain. The V end was cut by 0 bases, the J end by 8 bases, with 8 bases between. The germline gives CDR1 SGHTA, CDR2 FQGTGA. There are 13 residues in the CDR3. The CDR3 DNA is TGTGCCAGCAGCTTAACTAGAAGAGACATTCAGTACTTC. The encoded protein is CASSLTRRDIQYF.

This sequence joins TRBV7-8 and TRBJ2-2; perhaps TRBD2 as D (7 bases). Trimming cost V 5 bases and J 4 bases, with 26 bases left between them. In germline, CDR1 is SGHVS, CDR2 FQNEAQ. CDR3 size: 19 residues. CDR3: CASSTPPGGPIGSTGELFF. The DNA of the CDR3 is TGTGCCAGCAGCACACCCCCCGGGGGGCCCATCGGCAGCACCGGGGAGCTGTTTTTT.

This clonotype has at least ten counts. V and J are TRBV7-7 and TRBJ2-1, with D perhaps TRBD1 or TRBD2 (6 bases each). Germline lookup yields CDR1 SSHAT and CDR2 FNYEAQ (reference sequence). This CDR3 has 13 residues. Trimming took 2 bases from V and 5 from J, leaving 7 bases between them. The CDR3 sequence is CASSLRGDNEQFF. The CDR3 DNA follows: TGTGCCAGCAGCTTAAGGGGGGACAATGAGCAGTTCTTC. Together with reference TRBV7-7 and TRBJ2-1, the CDR3 gives the full variable domain: GAGVSQSPRYKVTKRGQDVTLRCDPISSHATLYWYQQALGQGPEFLTYFNYEAQPDKSGLPSDRFSAERPEGSISTLTIQRTEQRDSAMYRCASSLRGDNEQFFGPGTRLTVL.

This clonotype appeared many times. The chain combines TRBV18 with TRBJ1-1, with 8 bases identical to TRBD1. The germline CDR1 and CDR2 sequences are KGHSH and LQKENI. This CDR3 spans 14 amino acids. V lost 5 bases and J lost 1; bases outside the gene matches: 3. Here the CDR3 DNA reads TGTGCCAGCTCAGCGGACAGGGAGAACACTGAAGCTTTCTTT. Translated, it gives CASSADRENTEAFF.

The chain carries TRBV6-6 and TRBJ2-3, with D hard to call. From germline, CDR1 is MNHNY and CDR2 SVGAGI (reference sequence). The CDR3 length is 11 residues. V lost 3 bases and J lost 5, with 3 bases in between. CDR3 sequence (DNA): TGTGCCAGCAGTTATAGAGATACGCAGTATTTT. Its protein is CASSYRDTQYF.

This chain uses TRBV4-2 with TRBJ1-3; D is undetermined. Germline values: CDR1 LGHNA, CDR2 YNFKEQ. The V gene lost 0 bases and the J gene lost 0 bases, with 6 bases spanning the gap. This CDR3 has 15 residues. The CDR3 DNA follows: TGTGCCAGCAGCCAAGATCCAAACTCTGGAAACACCATATATTTT. Translation gives CASSQDPNSGNTIYF.

Points on this clonotype: Mismatch with germline at one junction end may stem from a read error. The chain joins TRBV3-1 to TRBJ1-1; D perhaps matches TRBD1 (6 bases). In germline, CDR1 is LGHDT, CDR2 YNNKEL (reference sequence). The CDR3 runs 13 residues. CDR3 sequence reads: CASSQDEVTGQLF. CDR3 sequence (DNA): TGTGCCAGCAGCCAAGATGAGGTGACAGGCCAACTCTTT.

The sample holds many counts of this clonotype. The chain couples TRBV28 to TRBJ2-7; D is unclear. The CDR3 covers 11 residues. Germline CDR1 is MDHEN and CDR2 is SYDVKM. V was clipped by 3 bases and J by 3 bases, with 3 bases between them. The CDR3 spells CASSFGYEQYF. The CDR3 nucleotides are TGTGCCAGCAGTTTCGGCTACGAGCAGTACTTC.

Many counts were recorded for this clonotype. The V and J genes are TRBV18 and TRBJ1-2; D not resolved. Deletions cut 0 bases from V and 8 bases from J, with 10 bases between. The CDR3 loop spans 13 amino acids. Germline CDR1 is KGHSH and CDR2 is LQKENI. This chain's CDR3 is CASSPPVRLGYTF. The CDR3 region has the DNA TGTGCCAGCTCACCACCGGTTCGCCTGGGCTACACCTTC.